This TCR beta chain was obtained from a study of blood T cell repertoires in COVID-19. Whole-study context: Spain, Italy and the United States supplied samples that represented acute and convalescent COVID-19. In each case, the material was cDNA or gDNA derived from T cells, B-cell-depleted T cells, or PBMCs.

CDR3 length: 16 amino acids. V lost 4 bases, J lost 4 bases, and 7 bases stayed unmatched. The germline V gene has CDR1 SGDLS and CDR2 YYNGEE. Authors' analysis steps: Using reference gene primer amplification, nucleated cell counts were estimated. Clones were sequenced by immunoSEQ multiplex PCR, and TCRdb holds only the in-frame ones, with some missing. That table gives V, J and clone size, and the DNA gave D and trimming. The repertoire holds around 70,000 clones, with about four fifths as singletons. This chain connects TRBV9 to TRBJ1-6, with 8 positions matching TRBD1. The clonotype was recovered from a man between 65 and 85 years old who had recovered from COVID-19. Input material: peripheral blood. CDR3: CASSRRDRLYNSPLHF. DNA for the CDR3: TGTGCCAGCAGCAGGCGGGACAGGCTGTATAATTCACCCCTCCACTTT.